This T cell receptor (beta chain) derives from a study of control samples from healthy donors and cancer patients (dated by TCRdb to 2018 to 2021). The cysteine opens and the phenylalanine closes a CDR3 of 13 amino acids. Just CDR3 DNA is preserved here, 39 bases in frame from base 1. The germline V gene (reference sequence) sets CDR1 to MNHEY and CDR2 to SMNVEV. V loses 4 bases, J loses 3 bases, and the germline ends lie 10 bases apart. Details on this clone: The antigen it binds to is not known. Base qualities are not provided; no much larger clone lies one nucleotide away.

Receptor libraries were prepared by the immunoSEQ multiplex PCR assay. The clones in this table, taken by TCRdb from immuneACCESS, are in-frame only. Not every clone is retained; where verified, under half of the shortfall comes from an unresolved V gene, and the cause of the rest is unknown. This sample comprises some 160,000 clones, 92% of them detected only once. Clones ranked in the top ten supply about 0.73% of the sample. This clonotype originated in a woman aged 30 to 39 in good health. Sequencing was performed on blood. Here the chain combines TRBV27 and TRBJ2-7; no D gene can be assigned with confidence. The DNA sequence is as follows: TGTGCCAGCAGTTCGTACCAAAACTACGAGCAGTACTTC. Its translation reads: CASSSYQNYEQYF.